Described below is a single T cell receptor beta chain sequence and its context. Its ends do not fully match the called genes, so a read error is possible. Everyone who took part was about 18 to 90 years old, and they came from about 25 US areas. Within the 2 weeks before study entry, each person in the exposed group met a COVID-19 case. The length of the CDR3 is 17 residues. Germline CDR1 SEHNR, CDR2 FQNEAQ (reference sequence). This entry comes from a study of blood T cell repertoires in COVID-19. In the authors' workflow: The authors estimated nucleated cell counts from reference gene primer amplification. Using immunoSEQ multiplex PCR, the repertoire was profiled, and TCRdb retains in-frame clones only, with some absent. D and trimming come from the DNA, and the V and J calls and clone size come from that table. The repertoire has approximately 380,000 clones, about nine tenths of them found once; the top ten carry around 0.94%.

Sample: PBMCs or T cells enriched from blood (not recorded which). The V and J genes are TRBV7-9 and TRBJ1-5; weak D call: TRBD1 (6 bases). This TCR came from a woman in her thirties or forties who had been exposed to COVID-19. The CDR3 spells CASTLGSGGPSNQPQHF. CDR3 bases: TGTGCCAGCACCTTAGGAAGCGGGGGGCCCAGCAATCAGCCCCAGCATTTT.